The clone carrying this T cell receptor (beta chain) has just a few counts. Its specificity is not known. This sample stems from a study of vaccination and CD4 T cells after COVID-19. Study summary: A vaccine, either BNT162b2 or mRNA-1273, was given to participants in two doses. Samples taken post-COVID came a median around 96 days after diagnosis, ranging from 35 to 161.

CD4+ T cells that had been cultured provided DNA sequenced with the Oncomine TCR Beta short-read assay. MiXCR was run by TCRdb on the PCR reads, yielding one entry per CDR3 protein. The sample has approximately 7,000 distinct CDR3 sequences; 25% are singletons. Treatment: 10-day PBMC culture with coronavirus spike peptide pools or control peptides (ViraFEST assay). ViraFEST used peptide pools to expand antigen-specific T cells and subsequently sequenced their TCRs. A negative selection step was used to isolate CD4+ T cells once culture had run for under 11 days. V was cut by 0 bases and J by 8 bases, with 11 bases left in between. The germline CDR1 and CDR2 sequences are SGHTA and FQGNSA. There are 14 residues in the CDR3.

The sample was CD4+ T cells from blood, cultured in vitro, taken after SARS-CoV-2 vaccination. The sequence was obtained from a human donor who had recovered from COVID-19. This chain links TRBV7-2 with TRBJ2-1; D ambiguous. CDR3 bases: TGTGCCAGCAGCTTAGCGGGCGGAATCGATGAGCAGTTCTTC. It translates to CASSLAGGIDEQFF.